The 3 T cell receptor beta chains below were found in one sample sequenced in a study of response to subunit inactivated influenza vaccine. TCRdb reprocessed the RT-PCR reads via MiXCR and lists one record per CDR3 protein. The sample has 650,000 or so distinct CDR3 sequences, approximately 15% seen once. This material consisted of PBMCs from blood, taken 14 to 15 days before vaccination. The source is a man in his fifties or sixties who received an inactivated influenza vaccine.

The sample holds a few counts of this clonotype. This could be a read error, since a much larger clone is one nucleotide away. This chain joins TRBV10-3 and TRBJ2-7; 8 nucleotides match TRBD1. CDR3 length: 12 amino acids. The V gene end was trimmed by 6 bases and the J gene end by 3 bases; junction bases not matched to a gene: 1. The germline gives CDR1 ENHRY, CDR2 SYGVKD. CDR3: CAISGQGYEQYF. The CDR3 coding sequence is TGTGCCATCAGCGGACAGGGCTACGAGCAGTACTTC.

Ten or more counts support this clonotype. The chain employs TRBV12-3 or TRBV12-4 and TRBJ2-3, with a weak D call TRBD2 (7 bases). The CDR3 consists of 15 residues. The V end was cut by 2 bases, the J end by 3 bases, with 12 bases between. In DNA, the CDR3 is TGTGCCAGCAGTTTAAGGCGGGGGCCAACAGATACGCAGTATTTT. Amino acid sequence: CASSLRRGPTDTQYF.

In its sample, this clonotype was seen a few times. The CDR3 loop is CASSLQNQTYEQYF. The CDR3 DNA reads TGTGCCAGCAGTTTGCAAAACCAGACCTACGAGCAGTACTTC. The chain is built from TRBV12-3 or TRBV12-4 and TRBJ2-7; D is unresolved. Trimming took 3 bases from V and 2 from J, leaving 11 bases between them. This CDR3 is built from 14 residues.